Included here is one T cell receptor (beta chain) sequence, with context. Sequencing was performed with immunoSEQ multiplex PCR; in TCRdb, only in-frame clones are kept and a portion is missing. In the table there are about 55,000 clones, 95% to 97% of which are singletons. The sample originates from a study of control samples from healthy donors and cancer patients. The V gene's germline CDR1 is SGHRS and CDR2 YFSETQ. The trim removed 8 bases at V and 6 bases at J, leaving 12 bases unmatched. This CDR3 comprises 14 residues. This rearrangement joins TRBV5-1 to TRBJ2-7; 9 bases are a match to TRBD2. Sequencing was done on a sample of blood. The TCR sequence derives from a woman younger than 45 in good health. This CDR3 reads CARSRAGGLSEQYF. The CDR3 DNA reads TGCGCCAGATCCAGGGCGGGAGGGCTCAGCGAGCAGTACTTC.